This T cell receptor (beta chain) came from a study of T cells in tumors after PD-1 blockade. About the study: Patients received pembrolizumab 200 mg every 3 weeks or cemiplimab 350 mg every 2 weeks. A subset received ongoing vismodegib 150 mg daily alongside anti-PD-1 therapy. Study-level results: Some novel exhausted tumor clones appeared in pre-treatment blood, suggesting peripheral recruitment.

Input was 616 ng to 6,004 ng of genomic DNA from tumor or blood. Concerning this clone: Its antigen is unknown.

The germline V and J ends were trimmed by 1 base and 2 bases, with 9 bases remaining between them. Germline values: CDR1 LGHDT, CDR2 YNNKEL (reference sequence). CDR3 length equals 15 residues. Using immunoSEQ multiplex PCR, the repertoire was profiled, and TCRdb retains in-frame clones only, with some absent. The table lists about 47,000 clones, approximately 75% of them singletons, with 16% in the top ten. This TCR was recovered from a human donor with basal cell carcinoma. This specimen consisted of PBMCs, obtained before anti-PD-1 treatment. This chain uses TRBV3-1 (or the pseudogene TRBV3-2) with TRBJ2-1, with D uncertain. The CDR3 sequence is CASSQGLSTYNEQFF. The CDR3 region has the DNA TGTGCCAGCAGCCAAGGCCTCTCAACCTACAATGAGCAGTTCTTC.